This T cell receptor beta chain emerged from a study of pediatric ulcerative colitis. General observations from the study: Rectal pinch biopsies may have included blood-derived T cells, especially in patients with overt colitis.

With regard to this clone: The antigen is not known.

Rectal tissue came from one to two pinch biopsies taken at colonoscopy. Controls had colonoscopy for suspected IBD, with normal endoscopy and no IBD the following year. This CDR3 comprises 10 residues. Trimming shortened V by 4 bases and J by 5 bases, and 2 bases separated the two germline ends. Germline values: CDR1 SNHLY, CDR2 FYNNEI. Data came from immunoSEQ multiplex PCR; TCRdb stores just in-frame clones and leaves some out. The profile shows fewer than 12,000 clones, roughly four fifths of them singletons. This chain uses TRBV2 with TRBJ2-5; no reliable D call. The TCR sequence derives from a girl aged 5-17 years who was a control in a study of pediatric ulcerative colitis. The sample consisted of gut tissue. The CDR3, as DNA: TGTGCCAGCAGTGTGGAGACCCAGTACTTC. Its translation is CASSVETQYF.